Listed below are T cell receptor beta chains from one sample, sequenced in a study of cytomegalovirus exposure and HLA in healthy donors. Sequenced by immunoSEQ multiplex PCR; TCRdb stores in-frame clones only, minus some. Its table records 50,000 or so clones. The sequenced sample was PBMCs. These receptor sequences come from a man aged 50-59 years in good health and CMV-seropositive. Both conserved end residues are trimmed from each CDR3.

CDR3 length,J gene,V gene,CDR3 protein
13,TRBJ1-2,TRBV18,ASSHRQVKDYGYT
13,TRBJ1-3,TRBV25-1,ASSTLGGSGNTIY
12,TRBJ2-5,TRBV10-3,AIRGQGGQETQY
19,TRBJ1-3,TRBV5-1,ASSLEGGTGTLLGELDTIY
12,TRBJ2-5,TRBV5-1,ASSFRGPQETQY
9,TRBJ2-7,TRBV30,AWSQRDEQY
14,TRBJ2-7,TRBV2,ASSGGGGGPIYEQY
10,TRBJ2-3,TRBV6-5,ASTTSGGTQY
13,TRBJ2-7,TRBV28,ASRLAGVGSYEQY
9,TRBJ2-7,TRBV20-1,SARDSGEQY
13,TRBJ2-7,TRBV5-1,ASSLSTGLAYEQY
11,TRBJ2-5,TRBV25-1,ASSESSTETQY
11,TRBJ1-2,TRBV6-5,ASTGPPWYGYT
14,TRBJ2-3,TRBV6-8,ASSYGPRGGTDTQY
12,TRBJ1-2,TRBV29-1,SVKTGANDYGYT
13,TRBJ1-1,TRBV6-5,ASSFQTGGRTEAF
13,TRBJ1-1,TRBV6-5,ASSYSAGGHTEAF
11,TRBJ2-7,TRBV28,ASRGHQTYEQY
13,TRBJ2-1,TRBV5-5,ASTPQFGGSGEQF
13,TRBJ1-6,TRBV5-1,ASSSGGVGDSPLH
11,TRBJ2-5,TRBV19,ASSGTGGETQY
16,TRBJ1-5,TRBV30,AWSEFFGRREGNQPQH
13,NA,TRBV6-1,ASSSPGQGVYEQY
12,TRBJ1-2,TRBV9,ASSVGTGNYGYT
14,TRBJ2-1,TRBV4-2,ASSLGGTSSYNEQF
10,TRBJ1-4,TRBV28,ASRQGVEKLF
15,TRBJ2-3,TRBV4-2,ASSQDGAGDAQNTQY
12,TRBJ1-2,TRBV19,ASSRRQAHYGYT
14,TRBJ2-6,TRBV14,ARRTGGLSGANVLT